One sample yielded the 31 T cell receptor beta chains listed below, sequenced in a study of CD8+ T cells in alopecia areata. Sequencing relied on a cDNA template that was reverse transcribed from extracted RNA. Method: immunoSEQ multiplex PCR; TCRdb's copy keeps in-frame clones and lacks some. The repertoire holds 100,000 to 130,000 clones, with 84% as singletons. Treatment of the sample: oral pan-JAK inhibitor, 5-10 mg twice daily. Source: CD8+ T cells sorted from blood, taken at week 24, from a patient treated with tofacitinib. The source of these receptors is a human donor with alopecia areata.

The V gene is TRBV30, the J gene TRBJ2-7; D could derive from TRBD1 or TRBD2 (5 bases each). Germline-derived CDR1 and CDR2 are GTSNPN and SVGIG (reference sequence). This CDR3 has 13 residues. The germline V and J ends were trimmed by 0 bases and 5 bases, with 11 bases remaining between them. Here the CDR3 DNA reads TGTGCCTGGAGTGTAGGAGTGGGGGACGAGCAGTACTTC. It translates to CAWSVGVGDEQYF.

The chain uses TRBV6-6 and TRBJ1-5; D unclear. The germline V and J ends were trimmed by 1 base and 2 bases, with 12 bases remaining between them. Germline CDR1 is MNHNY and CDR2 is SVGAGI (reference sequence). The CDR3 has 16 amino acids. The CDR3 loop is CASSYFYTGGNQPQHF. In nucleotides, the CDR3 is TGTGCCAGCAGTTACTTCTACACGGGAGGCAATCAGCCCCAGCATTTT.

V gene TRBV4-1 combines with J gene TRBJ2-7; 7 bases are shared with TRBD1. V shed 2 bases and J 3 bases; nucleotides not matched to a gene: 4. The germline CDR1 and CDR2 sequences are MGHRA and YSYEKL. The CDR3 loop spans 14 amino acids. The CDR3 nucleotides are TGCGCCAGCAGCCAAAGGGACAGCGGCTACGAGCAGTACTTC. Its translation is CASSQRDSGYEQYF.

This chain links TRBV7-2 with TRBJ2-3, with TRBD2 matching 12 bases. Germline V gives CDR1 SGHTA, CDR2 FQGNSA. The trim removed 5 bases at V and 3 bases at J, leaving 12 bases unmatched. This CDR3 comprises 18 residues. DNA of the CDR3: TGTGCCAGCAGCACGAGAGGAGGACTAGCGGGGCCGACAGATACGCAGTATTTT. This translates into CASSTRGGLAGPTDTQYF.

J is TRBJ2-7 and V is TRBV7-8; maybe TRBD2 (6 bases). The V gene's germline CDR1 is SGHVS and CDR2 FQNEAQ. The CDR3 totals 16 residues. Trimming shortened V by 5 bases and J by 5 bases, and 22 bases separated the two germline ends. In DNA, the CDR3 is TGTGCCAGCAGCCGCCCTAGGACTGAGGGCGGGAACGAGCAGTACTTC. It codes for CASSRPRTEGGNEQYF.

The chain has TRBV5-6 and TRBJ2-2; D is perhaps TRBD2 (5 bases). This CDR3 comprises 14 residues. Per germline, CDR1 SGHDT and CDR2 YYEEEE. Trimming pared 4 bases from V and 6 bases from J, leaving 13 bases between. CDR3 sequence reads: CASSTPLEAGELFF. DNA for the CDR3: TGTGCCAGCAGCACCCCGTTGGAGGCCGGGGAGCTGTTTTTT.

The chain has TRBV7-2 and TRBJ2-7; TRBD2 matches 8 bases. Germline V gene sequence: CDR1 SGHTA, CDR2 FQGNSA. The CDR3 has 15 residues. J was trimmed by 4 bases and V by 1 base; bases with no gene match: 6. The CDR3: CASSLGGTSGYEQYF. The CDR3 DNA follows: TGTGCCAGCAGCTTAGGGGGGACTAGTGGATACGAGCAGTACTTC.

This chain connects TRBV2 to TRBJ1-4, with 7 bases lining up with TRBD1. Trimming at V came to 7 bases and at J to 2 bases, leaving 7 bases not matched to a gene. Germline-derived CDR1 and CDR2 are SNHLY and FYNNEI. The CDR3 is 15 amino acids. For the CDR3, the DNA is TGTGCCAGCAACGGACAGGTGTCGACTAATGAAAAACTGTTTTTT. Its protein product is CASNGQVSTNEKLFF. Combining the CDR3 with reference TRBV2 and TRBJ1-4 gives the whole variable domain EPEVTQTPSHQVTQMGQEVILRCVPISNHLYFYWYRQILGQKVEFLVSFYNNEISEKSEIFDDQFSVERPDGSNFTLKIRSTKLEDSAMYFCASNGQVSTNEKLFFGSGTQLSVL.

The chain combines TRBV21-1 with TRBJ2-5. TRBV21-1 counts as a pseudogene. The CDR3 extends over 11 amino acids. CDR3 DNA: TGTGCCAGCAGCAATCCTAAGACGCAGTACTTC. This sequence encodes CASSNPKTQYF.

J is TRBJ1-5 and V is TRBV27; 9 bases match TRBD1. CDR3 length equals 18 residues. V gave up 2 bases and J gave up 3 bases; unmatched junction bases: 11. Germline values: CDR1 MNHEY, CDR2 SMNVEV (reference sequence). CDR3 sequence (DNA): TGTGCCAGCAGTTTAATTGGCACCGGGACAGGGATCAATCAGCCCCAGCATTTT. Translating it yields CASSLIGTGTGINQPQHF.

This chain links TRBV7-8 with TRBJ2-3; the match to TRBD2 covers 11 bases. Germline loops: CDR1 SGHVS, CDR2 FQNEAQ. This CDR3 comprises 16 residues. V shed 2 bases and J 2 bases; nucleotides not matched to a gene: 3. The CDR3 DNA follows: TGTGCCAGCAGCTTAATAGCGGGGGGGATCACAGATACGCAGTATTTT. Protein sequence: CASSLIAGGITDTQYF. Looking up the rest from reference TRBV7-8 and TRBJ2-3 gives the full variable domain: GAGVSQSPRYKVAKRGQDVALRCDPISGHVSLFWYQQALGQGPEFLTYFQNEAQLDKSGLPSDRFFAERPEGSVSTLKIQRTQQEDSAVYLCASSLIAGGITDTQYFGPGTRLTVL.

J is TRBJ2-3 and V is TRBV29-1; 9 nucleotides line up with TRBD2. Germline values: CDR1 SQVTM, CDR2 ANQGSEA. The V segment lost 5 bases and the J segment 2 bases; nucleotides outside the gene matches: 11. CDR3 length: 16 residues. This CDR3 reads CSVLRGGLSLTDTQYF. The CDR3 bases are TGCAGCGTTCTGCGGGGGGGCCTGAGTCTCACAGATACGCAGTATTTT.

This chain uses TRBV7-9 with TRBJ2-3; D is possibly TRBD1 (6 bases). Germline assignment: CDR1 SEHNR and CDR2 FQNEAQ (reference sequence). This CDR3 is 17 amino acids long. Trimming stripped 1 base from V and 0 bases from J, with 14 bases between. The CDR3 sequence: CASSLGGHQYSTDTQYF. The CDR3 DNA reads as TGTGCCAGCAGCTTAGGGGGACACCAATATAGCACAGATACGCAGTATTTT.

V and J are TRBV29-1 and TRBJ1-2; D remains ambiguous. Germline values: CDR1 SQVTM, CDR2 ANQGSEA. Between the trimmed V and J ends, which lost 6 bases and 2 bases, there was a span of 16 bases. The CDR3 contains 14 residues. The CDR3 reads CSVKGFEDNYGYTF. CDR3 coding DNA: TGCAGCGTGAAAGGGTTTGAAGACAACTATGGCTACACCTTC. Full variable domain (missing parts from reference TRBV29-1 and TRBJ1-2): SAVISQKPSRDICQRGTSLTIQCQVDSQVTMMFWYRQQPGQSLTLIATANQGSEATYESGFVIDKFPISRPNLTFSTLTVSNMSPEDSSIYLCSVKGFEDNYGYTFGSGTRLTVV.

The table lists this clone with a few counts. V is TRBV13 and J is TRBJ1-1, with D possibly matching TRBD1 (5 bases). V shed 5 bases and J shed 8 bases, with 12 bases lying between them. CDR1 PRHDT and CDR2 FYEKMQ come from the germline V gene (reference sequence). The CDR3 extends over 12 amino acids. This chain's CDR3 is CASSPGGAEAFF. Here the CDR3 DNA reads TGTGCCAGCAGCCCGGGAGGGGCCGAAGCTTTCTTT.

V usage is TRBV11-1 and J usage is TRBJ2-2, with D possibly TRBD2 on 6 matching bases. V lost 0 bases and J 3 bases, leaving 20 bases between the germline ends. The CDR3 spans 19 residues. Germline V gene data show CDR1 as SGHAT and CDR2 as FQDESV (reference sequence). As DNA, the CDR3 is TGTGCCAGCAGCTTAGCTCCCATACCTCGGACTACCGACACCGGGGAGCTGTTTTTT. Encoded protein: CASSLAPIPRTTDTGELFF.

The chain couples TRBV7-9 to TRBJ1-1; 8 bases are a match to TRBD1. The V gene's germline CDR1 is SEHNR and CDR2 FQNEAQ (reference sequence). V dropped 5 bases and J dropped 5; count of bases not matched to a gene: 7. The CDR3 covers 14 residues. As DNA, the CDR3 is TGTGCCAGCAGCACCGGACAGGGTGAGACTGAAGCTTTCTTT. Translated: CASSTGQGETEAFF.

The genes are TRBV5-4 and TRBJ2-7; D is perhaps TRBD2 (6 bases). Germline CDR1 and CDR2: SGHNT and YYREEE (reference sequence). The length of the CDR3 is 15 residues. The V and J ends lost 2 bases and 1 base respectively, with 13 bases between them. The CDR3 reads CASSFFSGGSYEQYF. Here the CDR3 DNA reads TGTGCCAGCAGCTTCTTTTCCGGGGGATCCTACGAGCAGTACTTC.

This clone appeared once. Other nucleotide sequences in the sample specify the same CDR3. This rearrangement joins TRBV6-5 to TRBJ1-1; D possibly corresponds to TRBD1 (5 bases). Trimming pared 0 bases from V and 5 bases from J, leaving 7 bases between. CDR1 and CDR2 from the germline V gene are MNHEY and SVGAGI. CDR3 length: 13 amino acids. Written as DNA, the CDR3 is TGTGCCAGCAGTTACTCCCGGGGGACTGAAGCTTTCTTT. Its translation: CASSYSRGTEAFF.

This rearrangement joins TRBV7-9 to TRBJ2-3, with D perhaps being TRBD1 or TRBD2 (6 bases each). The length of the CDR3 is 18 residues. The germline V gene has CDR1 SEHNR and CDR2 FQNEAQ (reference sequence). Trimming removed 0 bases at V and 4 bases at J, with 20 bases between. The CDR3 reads CASSLAYAAGGGPDTQYF. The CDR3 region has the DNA TGTGCCAGCAGCTTAGCATATGCCGCCGGAGGGGGGCCAGATACGCAGTATTTT.

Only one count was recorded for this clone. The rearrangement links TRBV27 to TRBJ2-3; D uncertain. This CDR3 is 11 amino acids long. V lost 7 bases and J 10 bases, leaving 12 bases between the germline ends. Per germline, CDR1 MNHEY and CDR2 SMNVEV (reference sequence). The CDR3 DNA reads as TGTGCCAGCACCACACCCCGCTCGCAGTATTTT. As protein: CASTTPRSQYF.

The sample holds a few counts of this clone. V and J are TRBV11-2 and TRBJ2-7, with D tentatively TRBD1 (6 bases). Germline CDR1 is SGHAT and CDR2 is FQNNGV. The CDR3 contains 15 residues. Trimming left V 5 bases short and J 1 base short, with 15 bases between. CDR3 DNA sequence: TGTGCCAGCAGCCCCGGGACAACGGCTTCCTACGAGCAGTACTTC. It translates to CASSPGTTASYEQYF.

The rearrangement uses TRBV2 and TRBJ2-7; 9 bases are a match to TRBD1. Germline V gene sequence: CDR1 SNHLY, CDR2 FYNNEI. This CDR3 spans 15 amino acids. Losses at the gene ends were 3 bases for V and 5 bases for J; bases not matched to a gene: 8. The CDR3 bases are TGTGCCAGCAGTGAGCTGGGGACAGGGAGCCACGAGCAGTACTTC. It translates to CASSELGTGSHEQYF.

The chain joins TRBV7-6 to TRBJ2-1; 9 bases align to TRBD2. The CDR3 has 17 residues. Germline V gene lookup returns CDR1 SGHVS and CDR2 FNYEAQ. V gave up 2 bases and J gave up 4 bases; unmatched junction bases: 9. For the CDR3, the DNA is TGTGCCAGCAGCTTAAATAGCGGGGGCCTGAGATACAATGAGCAGTTCTTC. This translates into CASSLNSGGLRYNEQFF.

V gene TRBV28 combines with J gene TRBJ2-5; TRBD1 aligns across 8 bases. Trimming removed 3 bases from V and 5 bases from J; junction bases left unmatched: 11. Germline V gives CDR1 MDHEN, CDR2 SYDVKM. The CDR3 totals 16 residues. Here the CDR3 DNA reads TGTGCCAGCAGTTTGGGACAGGAAACTTTTGTGGAGACCCAGTACTTC. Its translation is CASSLGQETFVETQYF. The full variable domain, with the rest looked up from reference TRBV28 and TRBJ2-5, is DVKVTQSSRYLVKRTGEKVFLECVQDMDHENMFWYRQDPGLGLRLIYFSYDVKMKEKGDIPEGYSVSREKKERFSLILESASTNQTSMYLCASSLGQETFVETQYFGPGTRLLVL.

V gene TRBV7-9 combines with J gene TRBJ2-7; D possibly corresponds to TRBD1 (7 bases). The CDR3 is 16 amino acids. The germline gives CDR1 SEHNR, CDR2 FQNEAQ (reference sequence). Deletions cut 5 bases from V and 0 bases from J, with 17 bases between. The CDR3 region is CASSPPQGTLSYEQYF. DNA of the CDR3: TGTGCCAGCAGCCCTCCACAGGGGACTCTCTCCTACGAGCAGTACTTC.

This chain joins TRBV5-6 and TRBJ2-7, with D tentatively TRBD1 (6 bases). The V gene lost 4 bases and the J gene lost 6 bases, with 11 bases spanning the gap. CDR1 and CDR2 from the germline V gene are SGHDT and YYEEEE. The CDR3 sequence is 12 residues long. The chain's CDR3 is CASSRTVFEQYF. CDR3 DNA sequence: TGTGCCAGCAGCCGGACAGTCTTCGAGCAGTACTTC.

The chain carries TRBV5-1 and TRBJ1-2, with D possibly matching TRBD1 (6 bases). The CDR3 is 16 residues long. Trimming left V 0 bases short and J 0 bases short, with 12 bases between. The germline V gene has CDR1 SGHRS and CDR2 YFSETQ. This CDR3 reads CASSLGTAAANYGYTF. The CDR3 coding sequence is TGCGCCAGCAGCTTGGGGACAGCTGCAGCTAACTATGGCTACACCTTC.

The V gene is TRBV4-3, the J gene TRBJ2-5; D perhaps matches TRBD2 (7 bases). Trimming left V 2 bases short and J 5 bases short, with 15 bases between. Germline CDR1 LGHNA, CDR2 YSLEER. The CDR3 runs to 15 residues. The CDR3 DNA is TGCGCCAGCAGCCAATGGGGGGGGCCGTCGGAGACCCAGTACTTC. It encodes CASSQWGGPSETQYF.

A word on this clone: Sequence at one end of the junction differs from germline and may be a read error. DNA for the CDR3: TGTACCAGCAGTTTATCAGGCGCAGATACGCAGTATTTT. Protein: CTSSLSGADTQYF. The chain is built from TRBV27 and TRBJ2-3; D not certain. The length of the CDR3 is 13 residues. The V gene's germline CDR1 is MNHEY and CDR2 SMNVEV (reference sequence).

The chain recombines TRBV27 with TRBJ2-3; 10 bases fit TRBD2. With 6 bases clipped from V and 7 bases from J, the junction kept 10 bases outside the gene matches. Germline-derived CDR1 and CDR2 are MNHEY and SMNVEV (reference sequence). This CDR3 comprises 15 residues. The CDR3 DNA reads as TGTGCCAGCAGCGAAGCGGGGGGGCCGTGGAATACGCAGTATTTT. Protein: CASSEAGGPWNTQYF.